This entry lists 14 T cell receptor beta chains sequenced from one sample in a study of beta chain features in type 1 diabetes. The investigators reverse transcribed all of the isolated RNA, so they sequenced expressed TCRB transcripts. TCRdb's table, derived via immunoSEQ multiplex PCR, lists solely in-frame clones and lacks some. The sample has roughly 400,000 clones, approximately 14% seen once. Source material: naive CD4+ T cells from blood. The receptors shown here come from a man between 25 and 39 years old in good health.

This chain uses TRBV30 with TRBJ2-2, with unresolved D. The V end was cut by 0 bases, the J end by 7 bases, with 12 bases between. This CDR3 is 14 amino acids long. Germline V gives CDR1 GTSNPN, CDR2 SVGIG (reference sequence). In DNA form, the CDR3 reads TGTGCCTGGAGTGTAGTTAGCAAGGGCGGGGAGCTGTTTTTT. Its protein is CAWSVVSKGGELFF. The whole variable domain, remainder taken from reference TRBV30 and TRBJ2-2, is SQTIHQWPATLVQPVGSPLSLECTVEGTSNPNLYWYRQAAGRGLQLLFYSVGIGQISSEVPQNLSASRPQDRQFILSSKKLLLSDSGFYLCAWSVVSKGGELFFGEGSRLTVL.

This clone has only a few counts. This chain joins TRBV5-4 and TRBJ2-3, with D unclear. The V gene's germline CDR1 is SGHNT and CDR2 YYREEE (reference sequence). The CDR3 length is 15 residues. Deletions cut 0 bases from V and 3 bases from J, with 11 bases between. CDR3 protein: CASSLAAKRTDTQYF. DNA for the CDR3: TGTGCCAGCAGCTTGGCGGCCAAAAGGACAGATACGCAGTATTTT.

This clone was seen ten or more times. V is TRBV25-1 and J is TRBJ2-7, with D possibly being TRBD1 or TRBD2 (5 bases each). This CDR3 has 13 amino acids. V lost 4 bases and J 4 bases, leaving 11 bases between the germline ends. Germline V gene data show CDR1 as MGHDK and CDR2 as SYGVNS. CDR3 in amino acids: CASSGDPRYEQYF. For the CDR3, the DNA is TGTGCCAGCAGTGGGGACCCAAGGTACGAGCAGTACTTC.

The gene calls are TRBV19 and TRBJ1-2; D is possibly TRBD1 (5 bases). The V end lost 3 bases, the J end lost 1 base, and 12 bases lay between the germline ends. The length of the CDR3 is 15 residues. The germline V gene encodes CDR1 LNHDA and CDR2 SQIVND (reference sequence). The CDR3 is CASSIGRADNYGYTF. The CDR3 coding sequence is TGTGCCAGTAGTATTGGCAGGGCCGATAACTATGGCTACACCTTC. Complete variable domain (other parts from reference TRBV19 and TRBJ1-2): DGGITQSPKYLFRKEGQNVTLSCEQNLNHDAMYWYRQDPGQGLRLIYYSQIVNDFQKGDIAEGYSVSREKKESFPLTVTSAQKNPTAFYLCASSIGRADNYGYTFGSGTRLTVV.

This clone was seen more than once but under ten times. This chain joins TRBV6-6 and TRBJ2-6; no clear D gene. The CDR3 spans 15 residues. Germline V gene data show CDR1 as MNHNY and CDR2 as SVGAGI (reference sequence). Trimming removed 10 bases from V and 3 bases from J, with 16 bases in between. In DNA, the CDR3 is TGTGCCACGCGCCCTGGAAGAAATGGGGCCAACGTCCTGACTTTC. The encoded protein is CATRPGRNGANVLTF.

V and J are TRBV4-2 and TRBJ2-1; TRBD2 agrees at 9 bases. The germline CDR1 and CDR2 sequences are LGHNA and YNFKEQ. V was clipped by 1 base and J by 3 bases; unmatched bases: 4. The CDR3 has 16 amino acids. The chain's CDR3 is CASSQGWREGYNEQFF. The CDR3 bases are TGTGCCAGCAGCCAAGGATGGCGGGAGGGCTACAATGAGCAGTTCTTC.

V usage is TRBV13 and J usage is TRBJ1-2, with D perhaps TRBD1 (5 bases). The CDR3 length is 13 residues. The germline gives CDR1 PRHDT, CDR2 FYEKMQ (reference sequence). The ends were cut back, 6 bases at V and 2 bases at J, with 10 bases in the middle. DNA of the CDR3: TGTGCCAGCAGAGCGGGACGGAACTATGGCTACACCTTC. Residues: CASRAGRNYGYTF.

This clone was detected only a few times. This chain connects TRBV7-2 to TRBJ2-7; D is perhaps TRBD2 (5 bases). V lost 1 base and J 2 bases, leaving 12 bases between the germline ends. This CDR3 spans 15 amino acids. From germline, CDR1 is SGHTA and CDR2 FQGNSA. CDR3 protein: CASSLGAEDAYEQYF. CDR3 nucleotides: TGTGCCAGCAGCTTAGGAGCGGAGGATGCCTACGAGCAGTACTTC.

The CDR3 coding sequence is TGCGCCAGCAGTCAAAACAGGGGTTATTCACCCCTCCACTTT. The encoded protein is CASSQNRGYSPLHF. J is TRBJ1-6 and V is TRBV23-1; 7 nucleotides agree with TRBD1. TRBV23-1 is noted as an ORF with a role that remains uncertain. Trimming took 2 bases from V and 8 from J; bases not matched to a gene: 3. The CDR3 has 14 amino acids.

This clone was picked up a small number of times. The CDR3 nucleotides are TGTGCCAGCAGTTCCGCGGGGGTAAACGGGGATACGCAGTATTTT. Amino acids: CASSSAGVNGDTQYF. The gene calls are TRBV2 and TRBJ2-3; 7 bases fit TRBD2. CDR3 length: 15 amino acids. The V gene end was trimmed by 5 bases and the J gene end by 6 bases; junction bases not matched to a gene: 11. Germline values: CDR1 SNHLY, CDR2 FYNNEI.

The CDR3 DNA follows: TGTGCCAGCAGCGCCGGGACAATGAAGCAGTTCTTC. Amino acid sequence: CASSAGTMKQFF. The V and J genes are TRBV5-4 and TRBJ2-1; perhaps TRBD1 as D (6 bases). Germline V gene sequence: CDR1 SGHNT, CDR2 YYREEE (reference sequence). V was clipped by 4 bases and J by 11 bases, with 13 bases between them. The CDR3 length is 12 residues.

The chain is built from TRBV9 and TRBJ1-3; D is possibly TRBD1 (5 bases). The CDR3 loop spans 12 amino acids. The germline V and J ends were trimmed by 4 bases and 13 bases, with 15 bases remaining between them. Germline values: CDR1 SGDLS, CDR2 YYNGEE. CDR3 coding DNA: TGTGCCAGCAGCCCTCCTCTGGGGCCGATATATTTT. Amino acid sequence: CASSPPLGPIYF.

DNA of the CDR3: TGTGCCAGCAGCTTGTTGGGAGAAGAGACCCAGTACTTC. Translated: CASSLLGEETQYF. The chain is built from TRBV5-4 and TRBJ2-5; tentative D call: TRBD2 (5 bases). Germline assignment: CDR1 SGHNT and CDR2 YYREEE (reference sequence). CDR3 length: 13 amino acids. V lost 1 base and J lost 3, with 7 bases in between. The full variable domain, in which reference TRBV5-4 and TRBJ2-5 provide the parts outside the CDR3, is ETGVTQSPTHLIKTRGQQVTLRCSSQSGHNTVSWYQQALGQGPQFIFQYYREEENGRGNFPPRFSGLQFPNYSSELNVNALELDDSALYLCASSLLGEETQYFGPGTRLLVL.

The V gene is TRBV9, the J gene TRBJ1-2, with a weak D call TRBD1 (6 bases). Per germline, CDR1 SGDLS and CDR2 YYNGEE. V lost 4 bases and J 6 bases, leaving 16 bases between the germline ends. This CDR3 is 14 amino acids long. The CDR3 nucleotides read TGTGCCAGCAGCTCGTATTCCAGGGGTAATGGCTACACCTTC. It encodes CASSSYSRGNGYTF.